The present T cell receptor (beta chain) was sequenced within a study of T cells in Graves' hyperthyroidism and ophthalmopathy. The CDR3 has 18 residues. Deletions cut 0 bases from V and 0 bases from J, with 18 bases between. Germline CDR1 and CDR2: SGHVT and SQSDAQ. The source material, RNA transcripts, was used to amplify TCR beta CDR3 regions. First-round RT-PCR of the TCR CDR3 relied on the HTBI primer set. TCRdb ran MiXCR on the multiplex PCR reads and lists one entry per CDR3 protein. The table has 480,000 or so distinct CDR3 sequences, roughly 45% seen once. The chain recombines TRBV7-4 with TRBJ2-7; D may be TRBD2 (6 bases). The sample consisted of peripheral blood or thyroid tissue (not recorded which). The receptor's source is an adult woman with Graves' disease, either hyperthyroidism or ophthalmopathy (not recorded which). CDR3 amino acids: CASSLAFPSGESSYEQYF. The CDR3 DNA reads as TGTGCCAGCAGCTTAGCGTTCCCATCGGGAGAGAGCTCCTACGAGCAGTACTTC.